Listed below are T cell receptor beta chains from one sample, sequenced in a study of control samples from healthy donors and cancer patients. Measured with immunoSEQ multiplex PCR; TCRdb has only the in-frame clones, and not every one. This table has roughly 160,000 clones, almost 90% appearing once. Sequencing was carried out using blood. These receptor sequences come from a woman in her 30s in good health. The CDR3 runs from the conserved cysteine through the conserved F or W. Each record gives: J gene, V gene, clone size, D gene, CDR3 protein, CDR3 DNA. A D gene is named only where the DNA matches it firmly. Size is omitted from some rows. Given values are once, few, many or a class for expanded clones.

J: TRBJ2-3
V: TRBV11-3
size: .
D: TRBD2
CDR3: CASSPSGSPDTQYF
DNA: TGTGCCAGCAGCCCTAGCGGGAGCCCAGATACGCAGTATTTT

J: TRBJ1-1
V: TRBV28
size: .
D: TRBD1
CDR3: CASSSGLRGQDREAFF
DNA: TGTGCCAGCAGTTCGGGCTTAAGAGGACAGGACCGTGAAGCTTTCTTT

J: TRBJ1-2
V: TRBV7-9
size: .
D: .
CDR3: CASSLGSPGGYGYTF
DNA: TGTGCCAGCAGCTTAGGTTCCCCTGGAGGTTATGGCTACACCTTC

J: TRBJ2-3
V: TRBV3-1/TRBV3-2
size: .
D: TRBD2
CDR3: CASSQDGGGADTQYF
DNA: TGTGCCAGCAGCCAAGACGGGGGGGGCGCAGATACGCAGTATTTT

J: TRBJ1-4
V: TRBV13
size: .
D: .
CDR3: CASSQRDRNEKLFF
DNA: TGTGCCAGCAGCCAAAGGGATCGGAATGAAAAACTGTTTTTT

J: TRBJ2-3
V: TRBV9
size: .
D: .
CDR3: CASKPEWGTDTQYF
DNA: TGTGCCAGCAAGCCCGAATGGGGCACAGATACGCAGTATTTT

J: TRBJ2-1
V: TRBV28
size: .
D: .
CDR3: CASSFPPASYNEQFF
DNA: TGTGCCAGCAGTTTCCCCCCCGCTTCCTACAATGAGCAGTTCTTC

J: TRBJ1-5
V: TRBV15
size: .
D: TRBD1
CDR3: CATSRQGYQPQHF
DNA: TGTGCCACCTCCAGACAGGGCTATCAGCCCCAGCATTTT

J: TRBJ1-1
V: TRBV25-1
size: .
D: TRBD1
CDR3: CATWDREQGEAFF
DNA: TGTGCCACCTGGGACAGAGAACAAGGTGAAGCTTTCTTT

J: TRBJ2-3
V: TRBV24-1
size: .
D: .
CDR3: CATSDYGGAVADTQYF
DNA: TGTGCCACCAGTGATTATGGAGGGGCCGTCGCAGATACGCAGTATTTT

J: TRBJ2-1
V: TRBV19
size: .
D: TRBD1
CDR3: CASSTIQGAVEQFF
DNA: TGTGCCAGTAGTACGATCCAGGGGGCGGTTGAGCAGTTCTTC

J: TRBJ2-5
V: TRBV11-3
size: .
D: .
CDR3: CASSFSGRGGIETQYF
DNA: TGTGCCAGCAGCTTCAGCGGCCGGGGCGGCATTGAGACCCAGTACTTC

J: TRBJ2-1
V: TRBV7-8
size: .
D: TRBD2
CDR3: CASSAQGLAGHYNEQFF
DNA: TGTGCCAGCAGCGCTCAAGGACTAGCGGGTCACTACAATGAGCAGTTCTTC

J: TRBJ2-4
V: TRBV5-6
size: .
D: .
CDR3: CASSLGTLNIQYF
DNA: TGTGCCAGCAGCTTGGGGACACTTAACATTCAGTACTTC

J: TRBJ2-3
V: TRBV10-3
size: .
D: .
CDR3: CAIRESSTDTQYF
DNA: TGTGCCATCAGGGAATCTAGCACAGATACGCAGTATTTT

J: TRBJ1-1
V: TRBV2
size: .
D: .
CDR3: CASSEQGRSNTEAFF
DNA: TGTGCCAGCAGTGAACAGGGGCGGTCGAACACTGAAGCTTTCTTT

J: TRBJ2-2
V: TRBV19
size: .
D: .
CDR3: CASMGTGELFF
DNA: TGTGCCAGTATGGGCACCGGGGAGCTGTTTTTT

J: TRBJ2-4
V: TRBV21-1
size: .
D: .
CDR3: CASSTLLRDRVVKGRLFPLIQYF
DNA: TGTGCCAGCAGCACCCTGCTGCGGGACAGGGTCGTAAAGGGGAGACTTTTCCCCCTAATTCAGTACTTC

J: TRBJ1-2
V: TRBV3-1/TRBV3-2
size: .
D: .
CDR3: CASSQDRTGSGYTF
DNA: TGTGCCAGCAGCCAAGATCGAACAGGGTCTGGCTACACCTTC

J: TRBJ1-5
V: TRBV3-1/TRBV3-2
size: .
D: .
CDR3: CASSQDGNQPQHF
DNA: TGTGCCAGCAGCCAAGATGGGAATCAGCCCCAGCATTTT

J: TRBJ2-7
V: TRBV5-1
size: .
D: .
CDR3: CASSADVRVQYF
DNA: TGCGCCAGCAGCGCCGACGTTCGTGTGCAGTACTTC

J: TRBJ1-2
V: TRBV7-9
size: .
D: TRBD1
CDR3: CASSRDQGAYGYTF
DNA: TGTGCCAGCAGCCGTGATCAGGGGGCCTATGGCTACACCTTC

J: TRBJ1-5
V: TRBV5-4
size: .
D: .
CDR3: CASSLGRGNQPQHF
DNA: TGTGCCAGCAGCTTGGGGAGGGGCAATCAGCCCCAGCATTTT

J: TRBJ1-1
V: TRBV2
size: .
D: .
CDR3: CASSGTANTEAFF
DNA: TGTGCCAGCAGTGGGACGGCGAACACTGAAGCTTTCTTT

J: TRBJ2-7
V: TRBV4-1
size: .
D: TRBD2
CDR3: CASSLTSGSYEQYF
DNA: TGCGCCAGCAGCCTGACTAGCGGCTCCTACGAGCAGTACTTC

J: TRBJ2-1
V: TRBV2
size: .
D: TRBD2
CDR3: CASSGGRRDEQFF
DNA: TGTGCCAGCAGTGGCGGGAGAAGGGATGAGCAGTTCTTC

J: TRBJ2-2
V: TRBV10-1
size: .
D: TRBD1
CDR3: CASSEAGTGPLGAGELFF
DNA: TGCGCCAGCAGTGAGGCCGGGACAGGTCCCTTGGGGGCCGGGGAGCTGTTTTTT

J: TRBJ2-5
V: TRBV24-1
size: .
D: .
CDR3: CATSDSQGETQYF
DNA: TGTGCCACCAGTGATTCGCAGGGGGAGACCCAGTACTTC

J: TRBJ2-2
V: TRBV11-3
size: .
D: .
CDR3: CASSLGKGRTGELFF
DNA: TGTGCCAGCAGCTTAGGGAAGGGAAGAACCGGGGAGCTGTTTTTT

J: TRBJ1-3
V: TRBV5-4
size: .
D: .
CDR3: CASSLAFRTTSGNTIYF
DNA: TGTGCCAGCAGCTTGGCCTTCAGGACTACTTCTGGAAACACCATATATTTT

J: TRBJ1-1
V: TRBV5-5
size: .
D: TRBD1
CDR3: CATKTGGNTEAFF
DNA: TGTGCCACCAAGACAGGGGGGAACACTGAAGCTTTCTTT

J: TRBJ1-1
V: TRBV10-3
size: .
D: .
CDR3: CAISGGYMNTEAFF
DNA: TGTGCCATCAGCGGGGGGTACATGAACACTGAAGCTTTCTTT

J: TRBJ1-2
V: TRBV27
size: .
D: .
CDR3: CASSPMAGDDYGYTF
DNA: TGTGCCAGCAGTCCGATGGCAGGGGACGACTATGGCTACACCTTC

J: TRBJ2-2
V: TRBV19
size: once
D: .
CDR3: CASSIDGAGKVTGELFF
DNA: TGTGCCAGTAGTATAGATGGCGCAGGGAAAGTCACCGGGGAGCTGTTTTTT

J: TRBJ1-4
V: TRBV2
size: many
D: .
CDR3: CASSIGRGPEKLFF
DNA: TGTGCCAGCAGTATAGGGCGGGGCCCAGAAAAACTGTTTTTT

J: TRBJ2-7
V: TRBV7-8
size: .
D: TRBD1
CDR3: CASSLAPGQGGSYEQYF
DNA: TGTGCCAGCAGCTTAGCGCCGGGACAGGGGGGCTCCTACGAGCAGTACTTC

J: TRBJ2-1
V: TRBV18
size: .
D: .
CDR3: CASSPLLAGYNEQFF
DNA: TGTGCCAGCTCACCACTACTAGCCGGTTACAATGAGCAGTTCTTC

J: TRBJ1-1
V: TRBV3-1/TRBV3-2
size: .
D: TRBD1
CDR3: CASSQKEGQSEAFF
DNA: TGTGCCAGCAGCCAAAAGGAGGGACAGAGTGAAGCTTTCTTT

J: TRBJ2-1
V: TRBV3-1/TRBV3-2
size: .
D: TRBD2
CDR3: CASSLLGTSGNNEQFF
DNA: TGTGCCAGCAGCCTTCTCGGGACTAGCGGCAACAATGAGCAGTTCTTC

J: TRBJ2-1
V: TRBV3-1/TRBV3-2
size: once
D: .
CDR3: CASSQEVEGNEQFF
DNA: TGTGCCAGCAGCCAAGAAGTGGAGGGGAATGAGCAGTTCTTC

J: TRBJ2-7
V: TRBV28
size: .
D: TRBD1
CDR3: CASSRGQGRGEQYF
DNA: TGTGCCAGCAGCCGGGGACAGGGCCGGGGGGAGCAGTACTTC

J: TRBJ1-2
V: TRBV4-1
size: .
D: TRBD1
CDR3: CASTSTGDGYTF
DNA: TGCGCCAGCACCTCGACAGGGGATGGCTACACCTTC

J: TRBJ2-7
V: TRBV20-1
size: .
D: .
CDR3: CSPFYNYEQYF
DNA: TGCAGTCCTTTTTATAACTACGAGCAGTACTTC

J: TRBJ1-5
V: TRBV30
size: .
D: TRBD1
CDR3: CAWSFYTGTGGNQPQHF
DNA: TGTGCCTGGAGCTTTTACACCGGGACAGGGGGCAATCAGCCCCAGCATTTT

J: TRBJ2-1
V: TRBV5-6
size: .
D: TRBD2
CDR3: CASSGLAGESNEQFF
DNA: TGTGCCAGCAGCGGACTAGCGGGAGAGAGTAATGAGCAGTTCTTC

J: TRBJ1-3
V: TRBV6-5
size: .
D: .
CDR3: CASSIQGGRNTIYF
DNA: TGTGCCAGCAGCATCCAGGGAGGGAGAAACACCATATATTTT

J: TRBJ2-1
V: TRBV5-1
size: .
D: .
CDR3: CASSPSSGGLILGHNEQFF
DNA: TGCGCCAGCAGCCCCTCCTCAGGCGGACTGATCTTGGGTCACAATGAGCAGTTCTTC

J: TRBJ1-4
V: TRBV19
size: .
D: TRBD1
CDR3: CASKTGGEKLFF
DNA: TGTGCCAGTAAGACAGGGGGTGAAAAACTGTTTTTT

J: TRBJ2-3
V: TRBV5-1
size: .
D: TRBD2
CDR3: CASSFGLAPSTDTQYF
DNA: TGCGCCAGCAGCTTTGGACTAGCTCCTAGCACAGATACGCAGTATTTT